A selection of T cell receptor beta chains follows, all from one sample in a study of regulatory T cells in long-lasting Graves disease. In TCRdb, the multiplex PCR reads were re-called with MiXCR into one record per CDR3 protein. This table has 580,000 or so distinct CDR3 sequences, 16% appearing once. The data were also submitted as part of a second study, on T cells in Graves' hyperthyroidism and ophthalmopathy.

The sequences come from peripheral blood mononuclear cells (PBMCs), collected at new diagnosis, from a patient treated with antithyroid drugs. The receptors were sampled from a man younger than 35 with Graves disease. CDR3s include the opening cysteine and the closing phenylalanine or tryptophan. The order of the fields is V gene, J gene, clone size, D gene, CDR3 protein, CDR3 DNA. The D gene is left open where the match is weak. The size of a clone is reported for some rows only, either as once, few or many, or as a class for expanded clones.

TRBV2	TRBJ1-1	many	.	CASRIGGTEAFF	TGTGCCAGCAGGATCGGGGGCACTGAAGCTTTCTTT
TRBV6-2/TRBV6-3	TRBJ2-1	many	TRBD2	CASSYSIGAGGPYEQFF	TGTGCCAGCAGTTACTCGATTGGAGCGGGAGGGCCTTATGAGCAGTTCTTC
TRBV7-8	TRBJ1-5	.	.	CASSKREGSNQPQHF	TGTGCCAGCAGCAAACGGGAGGGATCCAATCAGCCCCAGCATTTT
TRBV6-1	TRBJ1-1	many	TRBD1	CASTPRQGFTEAFF	TGTGCCAGCACCCCCAGACAGGGATTCACTGAAGCTTTCTTT
TRBV28	TRBJ1-5	many	TRBD1	CASRRDREDQPQHF	TGTGCCAGCAGAAGGGACAGGGAGGATCAGCCCCAGCATTTT
TRBV30	TRBJ2-7	many	TRBD1	CAWRRTGSYEQYF	TGTGCCTGGAGGCGGACAGGGTCCTACGAGCAGTACTTC
TRBV12-3/TRBV12-4	TRBJ1-2	.	.	CASSRWGTPFYGYTF	TGTGCCAGCAGTAGATGGGGCACCCCTTTCTATGGCTACACCTTC
TRBV30	TRBJ1-1	many	TRBD1	CAWSDRGAEAFF	TGTGCCTGGAGCGACAGGGGGGCTGAAGCTTTCTTT
TRBV2	TRBJ2-7	many	.	CASTETTEQYF	TGTGCCAGCACCGAAACGACGGAGCAGTACTTC
TRBV5-1	TRBJ2-2	.	.	CASSLDHPASGELFF	TGCGCCAGCAGCCTCGACCATCCCGCCTCCGGGGAGCTGTTTTTT
TRBV20-1	TRBJ2-5	many	.	CSALTLYQETQYF	TGCAGTGCTCTCACTCTGTACCAAGAGACCCAGTACTTC
TRBV28	TRBJ1-5	.	TRBD1	CASSFNGTEPQHF	TGTGCCAGCAGTTTCAACGGGACAGAGCCCCAGCATTTT
TRBV7-7	TRBJ2-7	.	TRBD1	CASSSKGQGDYEQYF	TGTGCTAGCAGCTCGAAGGGACAGGGGGATTACGAGCAGTACTTC
TRBV27	TRBJ1-1	many	TRBD1	CASRRQGSEAFF	TGTGCCAGCAGGCGACAGGGATCTGAAGCTTTCTTT
TRBV25-1	TRBJ2-1	few	.	CASSTGPAYNEQFF	TGTGCCAGCTCAACAGGGCCCGCCTACAATGAGCAGTTCTTC
TRBV9	TRBJ2-5	.	.	CASSVVARDKMGETQYF	TGTGCCAGCAGCGTAGTAGCGAGGGACAAAATGGGAGAGACCCAGTACTTC
TRBV28	TRBJ2-4	few	.	CASSLRRSGNVQYF	TGTGCCAGCAGTTTAAGAAGGTCTGGAAACGTTCAGTACTTC
TRBV15	TRBJ1-1	few	TRBD1	CATSRGTGRDTEAFF	TGTGCCACCAGCAGAGGGACAGGGCGGGACACTGAAGCTTTCTTT
TRBV27	TRBJ2-7	once	TRBD1	CASSSTPGQGAVEQYF	TGTGCCAGCAGCTCAACCCCGGGACAGGGGGCAGTCGAGCAGTACTTC
TRBV28	TRBJ1-5	few	TRBD1	CASSFMVRGLNQPQHF	TGTGCCAGCAGTTTTATGGTCAGGGGGCTTAATCAGCCCCAGCATTTT
TRBV6-2/TRBV6-3	TRBJ1-1	many	.	CASSEGELEAFF	TGTGCCAGCAGTGAAGGCGAGCTTGAAGCTTTCTTT
TRBV30	TRBJ1-2	few	.	CAWSVVGSGHPQTF	TGTGCCTGGAGTGTAGTCGGTTCGGGCCACCCCCAAACCTTC